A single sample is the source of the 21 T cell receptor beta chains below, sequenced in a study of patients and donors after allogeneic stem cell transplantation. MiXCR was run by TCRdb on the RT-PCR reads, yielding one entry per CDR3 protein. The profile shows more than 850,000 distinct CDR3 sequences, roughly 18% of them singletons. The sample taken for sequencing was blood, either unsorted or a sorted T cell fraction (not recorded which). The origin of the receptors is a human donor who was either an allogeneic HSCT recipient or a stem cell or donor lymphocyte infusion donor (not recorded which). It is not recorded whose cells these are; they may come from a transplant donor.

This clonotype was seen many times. CDR3 residues: CSARGRTVYEAFF. In DNA, the CDR3 is TGCAGTGCTAGAGGACGGACAGTCTATGAAGCTTTCTTT. The chain uses TRBV20-1 and TRBJ1-1; TRBD1 might be the D (6 bases). Germline CDR1 and CDR2: DFQATT and SNEGSKA (reference sequence). The CDR3 covers 13 residues. The V and J ends lost 1 base and 7 bases respectively, with 13 bases between them.

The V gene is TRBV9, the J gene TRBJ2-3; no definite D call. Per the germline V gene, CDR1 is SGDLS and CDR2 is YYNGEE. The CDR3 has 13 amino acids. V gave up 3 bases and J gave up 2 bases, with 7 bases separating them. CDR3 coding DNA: TGTGCCAGCAGCGAGGCCACCACAGATACGCAGTATTTT. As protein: CASSEATTDTQYF.

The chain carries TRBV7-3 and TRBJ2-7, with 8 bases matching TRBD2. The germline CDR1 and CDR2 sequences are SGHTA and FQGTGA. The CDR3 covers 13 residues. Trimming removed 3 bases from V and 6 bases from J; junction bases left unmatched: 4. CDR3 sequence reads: CASSFGLAGEQYF. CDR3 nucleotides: TGTGCCAGCAGCTTTGGCCTAGCGGGCGAGCAGTACTTC.

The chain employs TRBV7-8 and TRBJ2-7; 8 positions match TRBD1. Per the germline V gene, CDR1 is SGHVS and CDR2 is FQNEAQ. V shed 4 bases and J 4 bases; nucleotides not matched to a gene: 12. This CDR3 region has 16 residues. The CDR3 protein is CASSSPRTGSQYEQYF. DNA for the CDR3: TGTGCCAGCAGCTCCCCCCGGACAGGGAGCCAATACGAGCAGTACTTC. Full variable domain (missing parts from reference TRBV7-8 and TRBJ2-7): GAGVSQSPRYKVAKRGQDVALRCDPISGHVSLFWYQQALGQGPEFLTYFQNEAQLDKSGLPSDRFFAERPEGSVSTLKIQRTQQEDSAVYLCASSSPRTGSQYEQYFGPGTRLTVT.

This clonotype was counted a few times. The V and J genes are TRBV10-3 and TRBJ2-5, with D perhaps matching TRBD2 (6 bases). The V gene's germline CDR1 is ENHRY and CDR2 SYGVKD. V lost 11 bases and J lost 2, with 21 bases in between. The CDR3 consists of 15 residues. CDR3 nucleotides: TGTGCCGTATCGAAGGGCACCGGGACTCAAGAGACCCAGTACTTC. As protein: CAVSKGTGTQETQYF.

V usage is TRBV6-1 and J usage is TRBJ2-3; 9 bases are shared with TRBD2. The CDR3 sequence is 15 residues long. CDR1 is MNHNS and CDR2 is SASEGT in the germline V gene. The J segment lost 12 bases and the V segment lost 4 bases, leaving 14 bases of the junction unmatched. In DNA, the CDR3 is TGTGCCAGCAGTGGACCCGGGGGACTAGCAGCCTCTCAGTATTTT. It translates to CASSGPGGLAASQYF.

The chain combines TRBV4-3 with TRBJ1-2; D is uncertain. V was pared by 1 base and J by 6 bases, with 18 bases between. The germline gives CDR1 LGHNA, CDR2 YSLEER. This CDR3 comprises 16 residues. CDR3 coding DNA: TGCGCCAGCAGCCAAGGGCCGGGTACAGTGAAGGATGGCTACACCTTC. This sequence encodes CASSQGPGTVKDGYTF.

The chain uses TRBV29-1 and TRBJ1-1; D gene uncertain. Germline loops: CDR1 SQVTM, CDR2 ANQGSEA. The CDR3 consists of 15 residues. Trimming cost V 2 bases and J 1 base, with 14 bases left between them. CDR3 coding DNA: TGCAGCGTTGAACTTGTAGGGTCGGGGAACACTGAAGCTTTCTTT. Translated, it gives CSVELVGSGNTEAFF.

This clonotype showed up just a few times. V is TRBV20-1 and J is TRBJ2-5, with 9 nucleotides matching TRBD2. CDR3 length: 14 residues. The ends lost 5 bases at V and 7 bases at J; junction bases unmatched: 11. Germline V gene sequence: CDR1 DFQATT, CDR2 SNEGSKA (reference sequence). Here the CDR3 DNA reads TGCAGTGCTTCCGCGACTAGCGGATCGGGGACCCAGTACTTC. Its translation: CSASATSGSGTQYF.

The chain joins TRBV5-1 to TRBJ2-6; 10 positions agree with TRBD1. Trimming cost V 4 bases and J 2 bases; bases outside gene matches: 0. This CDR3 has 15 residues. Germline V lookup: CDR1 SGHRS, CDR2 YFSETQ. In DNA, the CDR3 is TGCGCCAGCAGCGGACAGGGGGCTGGGGCCAACGTCCTGACTTTC. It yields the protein CASSGQGAGANVLTF. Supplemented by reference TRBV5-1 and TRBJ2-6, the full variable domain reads KAGVTQTPRYLIKTRGQQVTLSCSPISGHRSVSWYQQTPGQGLQFLFEYFSETQRNKGNFPGRFSGRQFSNSRSEMNVSTLELGDSALYLCASSGQGAGANVLTFGAGSRLTVL.

The CDR3 loop reads CASGPGTSLYEQYF. CDR3 coding DNA: TGCGCCAGCGGTCCGGGGACTAGCCTCTACGAGCAGTACTTC. This sequence joins TRBV5-1 and TRBJ2-7, with 9 positions matching TRBD2. Looked up from germline, CDR1 is SGHRS and CDR2 is YFSETQ. The V and J ends lost 7 bases and 3 bases, in that order; junction bases with no gene match: 8. The length of the CDR3 is 14 residues.

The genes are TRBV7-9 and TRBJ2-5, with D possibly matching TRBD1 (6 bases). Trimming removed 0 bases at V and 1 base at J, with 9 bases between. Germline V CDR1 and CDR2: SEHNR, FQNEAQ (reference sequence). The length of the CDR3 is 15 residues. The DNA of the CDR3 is TGTGCCAGCAGCTTAGCTCCAGGGGCCCAAGAGACCCAGTACTTC. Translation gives CASSLAPGAQETQYF.

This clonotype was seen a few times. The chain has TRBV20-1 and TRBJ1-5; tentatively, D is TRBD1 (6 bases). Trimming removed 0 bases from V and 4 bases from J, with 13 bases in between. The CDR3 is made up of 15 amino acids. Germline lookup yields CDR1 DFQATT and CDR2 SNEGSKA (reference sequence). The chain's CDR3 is CSARETWTANQPQHF. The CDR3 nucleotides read TGCAGTGCTAGAGAGACCTGGACAGCAAATCAGCCCCAGCATTTT.

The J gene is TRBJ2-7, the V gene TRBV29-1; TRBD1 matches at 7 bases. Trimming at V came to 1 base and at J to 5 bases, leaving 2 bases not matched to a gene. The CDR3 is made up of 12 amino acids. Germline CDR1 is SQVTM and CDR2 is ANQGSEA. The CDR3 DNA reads TGCAGCGTTGAAGGTCAGGGGGACGAGCAGTACTTC. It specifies CSVEGQGDEQYF.

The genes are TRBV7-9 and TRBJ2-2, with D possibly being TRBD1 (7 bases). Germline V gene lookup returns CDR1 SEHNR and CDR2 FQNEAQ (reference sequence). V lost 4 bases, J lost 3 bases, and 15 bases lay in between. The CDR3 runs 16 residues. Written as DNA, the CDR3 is TGTGCCAGCAGCTCAAGCAGGGGGGCCGACACCGGGGAGCTGTTTTTT. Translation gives CASSSSRGADTGELFF. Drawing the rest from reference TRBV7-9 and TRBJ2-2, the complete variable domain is DTGVSQNPRHKITKRGQNVTFRCDPISEHNRLYWYRQTLGQGPEFLTYFQNEAQLEKSRLLSDRFSAERPKGSFSTLEIQRTEQGDSAMYLCASSSSRGADTGELFFGEGSRLTVL.

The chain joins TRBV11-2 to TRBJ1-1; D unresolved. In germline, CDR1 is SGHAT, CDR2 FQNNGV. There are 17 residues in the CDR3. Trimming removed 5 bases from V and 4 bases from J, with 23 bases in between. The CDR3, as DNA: TGTGCCAGCAGCCCGAGGAGAATAATTCGGTTGGGCACTGAAGCTTTCTTT. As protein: CASSPRRIIRLGTEAFF.

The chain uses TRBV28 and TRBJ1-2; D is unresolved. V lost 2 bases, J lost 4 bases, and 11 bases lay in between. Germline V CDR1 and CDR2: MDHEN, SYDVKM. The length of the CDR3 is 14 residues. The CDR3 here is CASSLVDGAYGYTF. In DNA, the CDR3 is TGTGCCAGCAGTTTAGTGGACGGAGCCTATGGCTACACCTTC.

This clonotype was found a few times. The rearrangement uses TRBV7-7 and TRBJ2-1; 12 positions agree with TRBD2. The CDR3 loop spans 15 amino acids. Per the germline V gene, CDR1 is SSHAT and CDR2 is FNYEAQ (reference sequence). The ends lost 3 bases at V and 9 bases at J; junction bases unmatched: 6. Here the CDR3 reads CASSLASGRGGEQFF. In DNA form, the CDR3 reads TGTGCCAGCAGCTTGGCTAGCGGGAGGGGAGGTGAGCAGTTCTTC.

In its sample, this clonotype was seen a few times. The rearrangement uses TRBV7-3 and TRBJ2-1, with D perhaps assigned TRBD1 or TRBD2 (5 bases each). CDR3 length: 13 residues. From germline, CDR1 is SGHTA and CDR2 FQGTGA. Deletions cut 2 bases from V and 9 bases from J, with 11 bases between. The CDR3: CASSLGTHREQFF. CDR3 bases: TGTGCCAGCAGCTTAGGGACCCATCGTGAGCAGTTCTTC.

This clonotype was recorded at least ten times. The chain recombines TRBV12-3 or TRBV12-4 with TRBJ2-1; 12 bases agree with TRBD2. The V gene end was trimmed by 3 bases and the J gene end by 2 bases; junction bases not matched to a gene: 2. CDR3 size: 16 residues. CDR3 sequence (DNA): TGTGCCAGCAGTTTTAGGACTAGCGGGACCTACAATGAGCAGTTCTTC. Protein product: CASSFRTSGTYNEQFF.

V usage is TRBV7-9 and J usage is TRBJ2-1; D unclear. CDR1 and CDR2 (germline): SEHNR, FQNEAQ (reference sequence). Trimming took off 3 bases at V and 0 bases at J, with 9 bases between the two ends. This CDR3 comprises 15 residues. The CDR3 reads CASSFTGLSYNEQFF. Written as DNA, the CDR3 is TGTGCCAGCAGCTTTACCGGCCTCTCCTACAATGAGCAGTTCTTC. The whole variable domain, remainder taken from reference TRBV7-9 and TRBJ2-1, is DTGVSQNPRHKITKRGQNVTFRCDPISEHNRLYWYRQTLGQGPEFLTYFQNEAQLEKSRLLSDRFSAERPKGSFSTLEIQRTEQGDSAMYLCASSFTGLSYNEQFFGPGTRLTVL.